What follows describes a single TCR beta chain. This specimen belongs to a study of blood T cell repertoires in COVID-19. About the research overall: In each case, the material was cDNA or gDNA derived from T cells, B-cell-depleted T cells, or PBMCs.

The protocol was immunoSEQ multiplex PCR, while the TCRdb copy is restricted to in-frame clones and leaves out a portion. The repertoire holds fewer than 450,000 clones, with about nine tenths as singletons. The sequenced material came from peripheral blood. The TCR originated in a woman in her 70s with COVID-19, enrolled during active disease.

The chain's CDR3 is CASSPYAGTSVGEQFF. Written as DNA, the CDR3 is TGTGCCAGCTCACCATACGCCGGGACTAGCGTTGGTGAGCAGTTCTTC. This sequence joins TRBV18 and TRBJ2-1; 10 bases agree with TRBD2. CDR3 size: 16 residues. Trimming removed 2 bases from V and 9 bases from J; junction bases left unmatched: 10. CDR1 and CDR2 from the germline V gene are KGHSH and LQKENI. The whole variable domain, remainder taken from reference TRBV18 and TRBJ2-1, is NAGVMQNPRHLVRRRGQEARLRCSPMKGHSHVYWYRQLPEEGLKFMVYLQKENIIDESGMPKERFSAEFPKEGPSILRIQQVVRGDSAAYFCASSPYAGTSVGEQFFGPGTRLTVL.